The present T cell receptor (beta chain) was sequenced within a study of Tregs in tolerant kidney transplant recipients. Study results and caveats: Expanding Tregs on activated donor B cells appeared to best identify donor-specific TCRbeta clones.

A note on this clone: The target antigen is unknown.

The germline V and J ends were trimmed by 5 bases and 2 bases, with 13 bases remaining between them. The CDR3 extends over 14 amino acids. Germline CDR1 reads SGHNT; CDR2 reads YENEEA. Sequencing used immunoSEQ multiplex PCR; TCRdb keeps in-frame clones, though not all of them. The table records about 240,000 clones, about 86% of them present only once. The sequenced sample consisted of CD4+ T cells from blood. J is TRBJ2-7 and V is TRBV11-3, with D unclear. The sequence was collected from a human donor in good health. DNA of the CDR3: TGTGCCAGCAGCGTGGGCCAGGAACCCTACGAGCAGTACTTC. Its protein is CASSVGQEPYEQYF.